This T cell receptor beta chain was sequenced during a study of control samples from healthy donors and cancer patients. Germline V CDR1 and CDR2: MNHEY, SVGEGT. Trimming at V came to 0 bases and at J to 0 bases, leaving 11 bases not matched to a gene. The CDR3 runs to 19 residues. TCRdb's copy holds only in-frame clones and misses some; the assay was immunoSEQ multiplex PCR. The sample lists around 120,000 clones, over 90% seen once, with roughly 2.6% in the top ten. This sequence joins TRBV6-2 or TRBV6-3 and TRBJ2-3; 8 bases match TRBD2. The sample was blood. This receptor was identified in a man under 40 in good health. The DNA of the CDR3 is TGTGCCAGCAGTTACTCAACCCCCGCGCGGGGGGCGAGCACAGATACGCAGTATTTT. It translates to CASSYSTPARGASTDTQYF.